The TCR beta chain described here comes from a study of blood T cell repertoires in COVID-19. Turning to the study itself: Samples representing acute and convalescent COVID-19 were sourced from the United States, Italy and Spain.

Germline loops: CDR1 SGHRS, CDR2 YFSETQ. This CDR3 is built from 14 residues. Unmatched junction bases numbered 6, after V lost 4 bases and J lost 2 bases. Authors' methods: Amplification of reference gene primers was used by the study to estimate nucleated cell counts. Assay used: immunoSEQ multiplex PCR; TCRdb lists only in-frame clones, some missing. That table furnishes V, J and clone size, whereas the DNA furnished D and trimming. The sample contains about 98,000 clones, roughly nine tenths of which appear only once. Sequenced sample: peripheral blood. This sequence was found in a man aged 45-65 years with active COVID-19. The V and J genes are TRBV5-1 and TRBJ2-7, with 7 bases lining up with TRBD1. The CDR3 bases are TGCGCCAGCAGCCTGACAGGGAGAACCTACGAGCAGTACTTC. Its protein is CASSLTGRTYEQYF.